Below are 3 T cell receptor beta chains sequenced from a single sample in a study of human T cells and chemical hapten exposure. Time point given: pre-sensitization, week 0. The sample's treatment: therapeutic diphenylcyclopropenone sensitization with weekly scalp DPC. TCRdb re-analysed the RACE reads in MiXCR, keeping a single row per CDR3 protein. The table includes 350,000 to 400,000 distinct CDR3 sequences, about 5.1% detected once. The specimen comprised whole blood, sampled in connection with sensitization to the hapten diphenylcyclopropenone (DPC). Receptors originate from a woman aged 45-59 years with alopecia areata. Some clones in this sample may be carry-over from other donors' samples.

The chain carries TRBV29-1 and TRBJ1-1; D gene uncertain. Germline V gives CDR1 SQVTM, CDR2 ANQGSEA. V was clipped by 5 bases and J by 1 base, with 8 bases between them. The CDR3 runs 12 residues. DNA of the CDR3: TGCAGCGTTCCGTATAGGAACACTGAAGCTTTCTTT. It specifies CSVPYRNTEAFF.

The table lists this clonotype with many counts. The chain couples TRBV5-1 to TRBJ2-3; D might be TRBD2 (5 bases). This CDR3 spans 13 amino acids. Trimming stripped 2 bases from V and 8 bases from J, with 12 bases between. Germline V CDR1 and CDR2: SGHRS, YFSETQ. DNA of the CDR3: TGCGCCAGCAGCTTCGAGGGCCAACGTACGCAGTATTTT. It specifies CASSFEGQRTQYF.

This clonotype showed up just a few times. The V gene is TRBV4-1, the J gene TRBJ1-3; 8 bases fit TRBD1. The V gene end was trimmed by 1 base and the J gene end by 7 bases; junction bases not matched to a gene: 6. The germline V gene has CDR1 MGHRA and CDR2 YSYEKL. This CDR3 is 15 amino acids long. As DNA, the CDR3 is TGCGCCAGCAGCCAAGGGCAGGGGGCAAGGAACACCATATATTTT. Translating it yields CASSQGQGARNTIYF.